The sequence of this T cell receptor beta chain was determined in a study of neoadjuvant anti-PD-1 for oral cavity cancer. From germline, CDR1 is SNHLY and CDR2 FYNNEI. The CDR3 extends over 12 amino acids. V trimming: 9 bases; J trimming: 1 base; junction bases outside the gene matches: 1. TCRdb's table, derived via immunoSEQ multiplex PCR, lists solely in-frame clones and lacks some. The sample lists about 13,000 clones; roughly 70% were seen once. Study observations and caveats: Higher pretreatment blood Treg/Th17 ratios correlated with higher pretreatment blood and lower post-treatment tumor TCRbeta clonality.

The time point was: after neoadjuvant nivolumab, at surgical resection. A note on this clone: The antigen remains unidentified.

The chain combines TRBV2 with TRBJ1-1, with 8 bases identical to TRBD1. Sequencing was performed on PBMCs, taken after nivolumab (anti-PD-1) treatment. The TCR sequence derives from a person aged 35-79 years with oral cavity squamous cell carcinoma. This CDR3 reads CARGTGNTEAFF. CDR3 bases: TGTGCCAGGGGGACAGGGAACACTGAAGCTTTCTTT.